Listed below are T cell receptor beta chains from one sample, sequenced in a study of CD8 T cell repertoires and HIV-1 epitope variants. Profiling relied on immunoSEQ multiplex PCR, and the TCRdb table lists in-frame clones only, not all of them. The sample holds almost 6,000 clones, roughly 68% seen once. Their recognized antigens are unknown. Sequenced: cultured CD8+ T cells derived from PBMCs. The source of these receptors is a male donor with HIV. Each CDR3 is given with its conserved first and last residue. The D gene is left open where the match is weak. Clone size is given for some rows only: seen once, a few or many times, or a class if the clone is expanded.

D: .
size: .
V: TRBV19
J: TRBJ1-2
CDR3: CASSIGGFYGYTF
DNA: TGTGCCAGTAGTATCGGGGGGTTCTATGGCTACACCTTC

D: TRBD1
size: .
V: TRBV7-9
J: TRBJ1-1
CDR3: CASSLWNRGLTEAFF
DNA: TGTGCCAGCAGCCTCTGGAACAGGGGACTAACTGAAGCTTTCTTT

D: TRBD2
size: .
V: TRBV5-1
J: TRBJ2-1
CDR3: CASKGLSGRVPSSSYNEQFF
DNA: TGCGCCAGCAAGGGTCTTAGCGGGAGGGTTCCCTCGAGCTCCTACAATGAGCAGTTCTTC

D: TRBD2
size: once
V: TRBV5-4
J: TRBJ2-2
CDR3: CASSSPGLAGANTGELFF
DNA: TGTGCCAGCAGCTCTCCGGGACTAGCGGGAGCGAACACCGGGGAGCTGTTTTTT

D: .
size: .
V: TRBV19
J: TRBJ2-7
CDR3: CASRSVGNYEQYF
DNA: TGTGCCAGTAGGTCTGTTGGAAACTACGAGCAGTACTTC

D: TRBD2
size: few
V: TRBV4-1
J: TRBJ2-7
CDR3: CASSQGGLAGNEQYF
DNA: TGCGCCAGCAGCCAAGGCGGACTAGCGGGGAACGAGCAGTACTTC

D: TRBD1
size: .
V: TRBV7-6
J: TRBJ2-1
CDR3: CASSFGTGVDEQFF
DNA: TGTGCCAGCAGCTTTGGGACAGGGGTCGATGAGCAGTTCTTC

D: TRBD2
size: .
V: TRBV7-2
J: TRBJ2-7
CDR3: CASSLIAGTYEQYF
DNA: TGTGCCAGCAGCTTAATAGCGGGGACCTACGAGCAGTACTTC

D: TRBD2
size: .
V: TRBV2
J: TRBJ2-1
CDR3: CASSDLAGVSYNEQFF
DNA: TGTGCCAGCAGTGATCTAGCGGGAGTATCCTACAATGAGCAGTTCTTC

D: .
size: .
V: TRBV20-1
J: TRBJ1-2
CDR3: CSNSPYGYTF
DNA: TGCAGTAATAGCCCCTATGGCTACACCTTC